This entry concerns a single TCR beta chain. The sample comes from a study of T cell changes during pregnancy in multiple sclerosis. Trimming stripped 5 bases from V and 5 bases from J, with 21 bases between. Germline CDR1 SGHVS, CDR2 FQNEAQ. The CDR3 is made up of 16 amino acids. The protocol was immunoSEQ multiplex PCR, while the TCRdb copy is restricted to in-frame clones and leaves out a portion. The sample lists roughly 99,000 clones, just over 90% occurring once. This TCR was recovered from a female donor in good health, enrolled as a control in a pregnancy study. The chain recombines TRBV7-8 with TRBJ1-1; D possibly corresponds to TRBD1 (6 bases). The starting material was peripheral blood, obtained after pregnancy. In DNA, the CDR3 is TGTGCCAGCAGCGCCCTTGGGGGGGCGCAGAGGACTGAAGCTTTCTTT. Its protein product is CASSALGGAQRTEAFF.